This entry concerns a single T cell receptor (beta chain). What it binds is unknown. This record comes from a study of T-cell memory formation after mild COVID-19. The study's findings and limits: Clones that contracted from day 15 to 85 were balanced CD4/CD8, while later expanders leaned CD4+. Contracting CD4+ clones were located mainly in CM and EM, and CD8+ clones in EMRA. Unconfirmed was the SARS-CoV-2 specificity of second-wave clones that peaked on day 37.

TCRdb fed the 5' RACE reads into MiXCR, producing one record per CDR3 protein. The sample yields 450,000 to 650,000 distinct CDR3 sequences, about 20% seen once. Germline-derived CDR1 and CDR2 are SNHLY and FYNNEI. The CDR3 length is 14 residues. The ends were cut back, 6 bases at V and 6 bases at J, with 15 bases in the middle. The J gene is TRBJ2-1, the V gene TRBV2; no clear D. This sequence was found in an adult woman who had mild COVID-19 (a few samples of this study predate the infection). Cell type and time point are not known. The sequenced material came from PBMCs or a T cell subset sorted from them (not recorded which). The CDR3 here is CASRGSTWGNEQFF. The CDR3 bases are TGTGCCAGCAGGGGTTCCACATGGGGCAATGAGCAGTTCTTC.